This TCR beta chain stems from a study of T cell changes during pregnancy in multiple sclerosis. Sequencing used immunoSEQ multiplex PCR; TCRdb keeps in-frame clones, though not all of them. The table has 65,000 to 95,000 clones, about 92% seen once. With 4 bases clipped from V and 3 bases from J, the junction kept 10 bases outside the gene matches. Looked up from germline, CDR1 is SGHAT and CDR2 is FQNNGV. This CDR3 is 18 amino acids long. The chain uses TRBV11-2 and TRBJ2-2; 11 nucleotides align to TRBD2. Material: peripheral blood, obtained after pregnancy. The sequence was collected from a female donor in good health, enrolled as a control in a pregnancy study. For the CDR3, the DNA is TGTGCCAGCAGCTCCCCCGGTGGGACTAGCGGTTACACCGGGGAGCTGTTTTTT. Its translation: CASSSPGGTSGYTGELFF.